Here is one TCR beta chain with its context. Antigen unknown. The junction differs from germline at one of its ends, possibly a read error. Through a sample-barcoded 5' primer and a J-beta primer mix, a second PCR was run for about 6 to 11 cycles. TCRdb reprocessed the 5' RACE reads via MiXCR and lists one record per CDR3 protein. The sample lists approximately 1,700,000 distinct CDR3 sequences; about 39% were seen once. There are 15 residues in the CDR3. This record belongs to a study of blood T cells in healthy people across ages. General observations from the study: Naive and antigen-experienced cells could not be conclusively compared, given unsorted PBMCs. Naive T cell percentage showed a strong correlation with TCR beta diversity. The authors considered diversity estimates from one million T cells to be underestimates.

With each sample, at least 5.5 micrograms of total RNA were extracted. The sequence was collected from a human donor in good health. Specimen: blood. The chain is built from TRBV12-3 or TRBV12-4 and TRBJ1-3; D gene unclear. The CDR3 DNA reads as TGTGCCAGCAGTCCCCTTTATTCCTCTGGAAACACCAGATATTTT. Translation gives CASSPLYSSGNTRYF.